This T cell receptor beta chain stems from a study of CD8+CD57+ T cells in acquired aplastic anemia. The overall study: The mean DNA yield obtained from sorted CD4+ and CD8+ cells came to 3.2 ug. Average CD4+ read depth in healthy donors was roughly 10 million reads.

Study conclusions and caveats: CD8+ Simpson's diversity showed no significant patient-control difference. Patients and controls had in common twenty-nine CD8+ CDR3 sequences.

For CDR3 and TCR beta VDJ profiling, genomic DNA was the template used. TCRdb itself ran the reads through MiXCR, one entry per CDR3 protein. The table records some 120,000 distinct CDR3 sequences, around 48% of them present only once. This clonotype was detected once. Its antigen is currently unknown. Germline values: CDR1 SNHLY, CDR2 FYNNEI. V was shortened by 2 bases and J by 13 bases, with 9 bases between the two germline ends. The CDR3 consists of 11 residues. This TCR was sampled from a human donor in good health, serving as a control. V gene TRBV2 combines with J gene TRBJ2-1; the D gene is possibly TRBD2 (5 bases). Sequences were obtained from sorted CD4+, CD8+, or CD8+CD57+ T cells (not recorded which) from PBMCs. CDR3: CASSELEGQFF. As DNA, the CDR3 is TGTGCCAGCAGTGAACTAGAGGGTCAGTTCTTC.